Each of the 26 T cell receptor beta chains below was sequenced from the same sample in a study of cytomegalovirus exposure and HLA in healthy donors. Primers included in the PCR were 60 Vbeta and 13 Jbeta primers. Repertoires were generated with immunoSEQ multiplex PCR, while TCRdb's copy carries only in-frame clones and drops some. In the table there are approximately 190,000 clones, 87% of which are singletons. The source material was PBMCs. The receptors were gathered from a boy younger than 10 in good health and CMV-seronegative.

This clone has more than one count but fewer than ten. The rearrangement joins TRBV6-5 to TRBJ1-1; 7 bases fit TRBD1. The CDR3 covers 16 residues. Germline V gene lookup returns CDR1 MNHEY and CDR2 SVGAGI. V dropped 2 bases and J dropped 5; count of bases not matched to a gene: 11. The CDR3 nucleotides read TGTGCCAGCAGTTACGAACGGGACAGCTTCCGAACTGAAGCTTTCTTT. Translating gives CASSYERDSFRTEAFF.

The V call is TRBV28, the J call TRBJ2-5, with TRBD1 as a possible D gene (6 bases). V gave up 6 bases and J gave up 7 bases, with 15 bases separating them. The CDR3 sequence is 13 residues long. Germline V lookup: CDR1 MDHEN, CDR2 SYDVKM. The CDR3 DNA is TGTGCCAGCAGCCCTACAGGGTTGGGGACCCAGTACTTC. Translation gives CASSPTGLGTQYF.

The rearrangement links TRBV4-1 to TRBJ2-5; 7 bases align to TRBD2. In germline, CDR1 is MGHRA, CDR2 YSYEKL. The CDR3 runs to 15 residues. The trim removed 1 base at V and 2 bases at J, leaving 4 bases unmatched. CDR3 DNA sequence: TGCGCCAGCAGCCAAGTTTTTAGCGGGCAAGAGACCCAGTACTTC. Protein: CASSQVFSGQETQYF.

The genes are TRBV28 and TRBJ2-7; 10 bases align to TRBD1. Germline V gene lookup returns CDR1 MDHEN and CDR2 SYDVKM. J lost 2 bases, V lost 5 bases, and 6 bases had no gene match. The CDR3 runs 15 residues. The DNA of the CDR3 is TGTGCCAGCAGTCTAGGGACAGGGGTAACCTACGAGCAGTACTTC. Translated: CASSLGTGVTYEQYF.

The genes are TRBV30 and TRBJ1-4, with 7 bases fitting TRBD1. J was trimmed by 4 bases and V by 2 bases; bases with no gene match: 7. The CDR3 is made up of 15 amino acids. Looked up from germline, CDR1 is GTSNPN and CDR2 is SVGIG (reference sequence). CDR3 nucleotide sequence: TGTGCCTGGAGTTTCACGGGACAGATTAATGAAAAACTGTTTTTT. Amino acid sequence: CAWSFTGQINEKLFF.

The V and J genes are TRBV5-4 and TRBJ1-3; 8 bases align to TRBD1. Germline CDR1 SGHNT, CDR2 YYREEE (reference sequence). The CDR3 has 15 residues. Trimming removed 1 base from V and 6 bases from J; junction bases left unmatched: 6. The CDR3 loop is CASSLYGQGANTIYF. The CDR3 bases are TGTGCCAGCAGCTTGTACGGACAGGGAGCAAACACCATATATTTT.

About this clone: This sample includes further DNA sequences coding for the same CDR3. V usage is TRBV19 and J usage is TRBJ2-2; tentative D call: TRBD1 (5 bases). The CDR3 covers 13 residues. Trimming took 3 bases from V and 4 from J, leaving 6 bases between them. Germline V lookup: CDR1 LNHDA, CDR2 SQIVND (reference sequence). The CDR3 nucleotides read TGTGCCAGTAGTATTAGGGGCACCGGGGAGCTGTTTTTT. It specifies CASSIRGTGELFF.

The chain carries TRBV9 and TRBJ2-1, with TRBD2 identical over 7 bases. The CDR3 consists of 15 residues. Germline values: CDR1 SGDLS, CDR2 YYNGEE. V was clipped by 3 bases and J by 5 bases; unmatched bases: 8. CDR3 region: CASSGSRLADNEQFF. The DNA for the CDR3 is TGTGCCAGCAGCGGTTCACGGCTAGCGGACAATGAGCAGTTCTTC.

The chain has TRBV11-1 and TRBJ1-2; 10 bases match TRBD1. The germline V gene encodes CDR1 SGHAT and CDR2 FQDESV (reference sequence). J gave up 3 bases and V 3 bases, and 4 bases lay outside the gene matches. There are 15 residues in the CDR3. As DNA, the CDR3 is TGTGCCAGCAGCTTCGACAGGGGGCCTCACTATGGCTACACCTTC. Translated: CASSFDRGPHYGYTF.

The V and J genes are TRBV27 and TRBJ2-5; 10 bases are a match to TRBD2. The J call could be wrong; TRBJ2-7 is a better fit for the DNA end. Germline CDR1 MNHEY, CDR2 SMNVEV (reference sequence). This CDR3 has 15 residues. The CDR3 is CASSLSAGGIYEQYF. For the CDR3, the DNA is TGTGCCAGCAGTTTATCAGCGGGGGGGATCTACGAGCAGTACTTC.

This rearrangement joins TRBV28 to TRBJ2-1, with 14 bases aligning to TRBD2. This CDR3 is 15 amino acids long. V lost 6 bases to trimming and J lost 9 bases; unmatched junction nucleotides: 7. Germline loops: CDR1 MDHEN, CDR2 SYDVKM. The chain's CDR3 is CASRLPGLAGAEQFF. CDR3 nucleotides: TGTGCCAGCAGGCTTCCGGGACTAGCGGGAGCTGAGCAGTTCTTC.

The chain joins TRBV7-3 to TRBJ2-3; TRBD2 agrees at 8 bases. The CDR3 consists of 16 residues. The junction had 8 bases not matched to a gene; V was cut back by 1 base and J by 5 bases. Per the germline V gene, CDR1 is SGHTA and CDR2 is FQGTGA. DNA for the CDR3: TGTGCCAGCAGCTTAATGAGCGGGGGAGACAAAGATACGCAGTATTTT. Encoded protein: CASSLMSGGDKDTQYF. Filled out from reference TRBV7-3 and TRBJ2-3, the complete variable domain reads GAGVSQTPSNKVTEKGKYVELRCDPISGHTALYWYRQSLGQGPEFLIYFQGTGAADDSGLPNDRFFAVRPEGSVSTLKIQRTERGDSAVYLCASSLMSGGDKDTQYFGPGTRLTVL.

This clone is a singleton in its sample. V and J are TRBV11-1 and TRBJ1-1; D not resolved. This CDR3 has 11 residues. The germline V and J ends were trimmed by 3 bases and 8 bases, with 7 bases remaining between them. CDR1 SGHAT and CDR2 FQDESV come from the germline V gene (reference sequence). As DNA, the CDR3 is TGTGCCAGCAGCTTTTTACAGGAAGCTTTCTTT. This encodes CASSFLQEAFF.

The CDR3 here is CASSPRGSGYNEQFF. In DNA, the CDR3 is TGTGCCAGCTCACCACGGGGTAGCGGGTACAATGAGCAGTTCTTC. V is TRBV18 and J is TRBJ2-1; 7 bases line up with TRBD2. Germline V gives CDR1 KGHSH, CDR2 LQKENI. The CDR3 is made up of 15 amino acids. With 1 base clipped from V and 4 bases from J, the junction kept 4 bases outside the gene matches.

This CDR3 reads CASSLGQRYEQYF. The CDR3 DNA follows: TGTGCCAGCAGCTTGGGACAGCGCTACGAGCAGTACTTC. This chain connects TRBV5-6 to TRBJ2-7, with a possible D match to TRBD1 (5 bases). V gave up 0 bases and J gave up 3 bases, with 7 bases separating them. CDR1 SGHDT and CDR2 YYEEEE come from the germline V gene. The CDR3 has 13 residues.

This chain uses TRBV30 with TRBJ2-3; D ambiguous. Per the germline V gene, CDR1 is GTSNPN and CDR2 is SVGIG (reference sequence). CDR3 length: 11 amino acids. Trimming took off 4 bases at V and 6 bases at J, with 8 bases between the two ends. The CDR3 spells CAWILGDTQYF. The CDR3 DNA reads TGTGCCTGGATCCTCGGGGATACGCAGTATTTT.

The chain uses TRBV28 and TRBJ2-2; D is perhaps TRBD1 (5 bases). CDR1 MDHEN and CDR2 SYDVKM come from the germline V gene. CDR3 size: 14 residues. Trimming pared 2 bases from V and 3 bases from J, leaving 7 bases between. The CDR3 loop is CASSLRGYTGELFF. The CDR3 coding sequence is TGTGCCAGCAGTTTAAGGGGTTACACCGGGGAGCTGTTTTTT.

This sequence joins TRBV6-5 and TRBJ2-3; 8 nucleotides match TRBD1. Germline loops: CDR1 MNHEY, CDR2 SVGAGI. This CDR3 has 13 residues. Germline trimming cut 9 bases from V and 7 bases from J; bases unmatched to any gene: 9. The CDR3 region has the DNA TGTGCCAGTCGGACAGGGATGGTTAATACGCAGTATTTT. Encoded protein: CASRTGMVNTQYF.

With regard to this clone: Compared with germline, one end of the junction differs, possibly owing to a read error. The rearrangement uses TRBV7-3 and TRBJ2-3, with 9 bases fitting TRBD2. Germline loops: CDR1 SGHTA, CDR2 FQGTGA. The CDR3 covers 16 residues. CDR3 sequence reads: CASSLRRTSGTDTQYF. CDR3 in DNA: TGTGCCAGCAGTTTAAGACGGACTAGCGGCACAGATACGCAGTATTTT.

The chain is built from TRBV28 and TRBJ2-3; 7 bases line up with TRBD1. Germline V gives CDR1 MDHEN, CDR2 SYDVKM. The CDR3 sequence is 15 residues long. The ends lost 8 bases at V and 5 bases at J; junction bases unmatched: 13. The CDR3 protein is CASGTTGYSGDTQYF. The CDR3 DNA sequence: TGTGCCAGCGGCACGACAGGGTACTCGGGAGATACGCAGTATTTT.

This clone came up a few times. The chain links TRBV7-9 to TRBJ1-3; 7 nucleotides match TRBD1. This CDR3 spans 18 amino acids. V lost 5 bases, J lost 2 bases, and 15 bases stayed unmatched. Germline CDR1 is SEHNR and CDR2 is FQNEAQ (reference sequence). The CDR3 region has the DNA TGTGCCAGCAGCCCTTTGTTGGAGGGGGCGTCCGCTGGAAACACCATATATTTT. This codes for CASSPLLEGASAGNTIYF.

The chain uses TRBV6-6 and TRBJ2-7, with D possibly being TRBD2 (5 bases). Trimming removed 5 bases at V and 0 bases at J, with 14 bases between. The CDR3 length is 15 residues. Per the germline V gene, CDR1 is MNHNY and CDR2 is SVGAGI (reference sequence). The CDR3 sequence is CASSSLGLFSYEQYF. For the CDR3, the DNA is TGTGCCAGCAGTAGCCTAGGACTTTTCTCCTACGAGCAGTACTTC.

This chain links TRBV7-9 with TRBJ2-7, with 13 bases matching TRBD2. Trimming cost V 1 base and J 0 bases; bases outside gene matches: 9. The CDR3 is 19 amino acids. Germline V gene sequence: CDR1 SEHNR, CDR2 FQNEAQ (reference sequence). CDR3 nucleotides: TGTGCCAGCAGCTTAGGGCGGACTAGCGGGAGAGGTCCCTCCTACGAGCAGTACTTC. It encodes CASSLGRTSGRGPSYEQYF.

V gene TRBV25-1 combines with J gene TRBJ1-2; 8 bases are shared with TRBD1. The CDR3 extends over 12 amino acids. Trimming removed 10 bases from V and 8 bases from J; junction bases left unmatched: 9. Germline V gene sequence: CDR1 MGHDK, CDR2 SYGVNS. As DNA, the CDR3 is TGTGCCACCACCCAGGGGGCCGAAGGCTACACCTTC. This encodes CATTQGAEGYTF.

Here the CDR3 reads CASSLGGTGPTYEQYF. In DNA form, the CDR3 reads TGTGCCAGCAGCTTAGGAGGGACAGGGCCTACCTACGAGCAGTACTTC. The chain recombines TRBV7-6 with TRBJ2-7, with TRBD1 matching 9 bases. The germline gives CDR1 SGHVS, CDR2 FNYEAQ. The CDR3 extends over 16 amino acids. J lost 2 bases, V lost 1 base, and 6 bases had no gene match. The full variable domain, rest sourced from reference TRBV7-6 and TRBJ2-7, is GAGVSQSPRYKVTKRGQDVALRCDPISGHVSLYWYRQALGQGPEFLTYFNYEAQQDKSGLPNDRFSAERPEGSISTLTIQRTEQRDSAMYRCASSLGGTGPTYEQYFGPGTRLTVT.

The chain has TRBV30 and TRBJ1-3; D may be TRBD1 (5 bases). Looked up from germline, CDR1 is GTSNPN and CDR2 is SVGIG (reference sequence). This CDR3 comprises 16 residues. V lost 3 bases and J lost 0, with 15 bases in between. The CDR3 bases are TGTGCCTGGAGAACGGACGGACAATTCTCTGGAAACACCATATATTTT. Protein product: CAWRTDGQFSGNTIYF.